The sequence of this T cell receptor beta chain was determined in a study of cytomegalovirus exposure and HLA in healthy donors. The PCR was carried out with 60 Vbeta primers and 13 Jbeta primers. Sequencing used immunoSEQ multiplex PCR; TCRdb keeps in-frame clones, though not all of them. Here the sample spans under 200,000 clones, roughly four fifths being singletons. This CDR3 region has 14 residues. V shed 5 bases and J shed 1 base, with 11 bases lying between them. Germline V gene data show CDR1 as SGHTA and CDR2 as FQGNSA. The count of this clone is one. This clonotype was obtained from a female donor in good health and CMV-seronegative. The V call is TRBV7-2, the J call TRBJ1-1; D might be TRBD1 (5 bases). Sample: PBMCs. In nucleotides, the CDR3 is TGTGCCAGCAGCCTTGGCAGGGCGAACACTGAAGCTTTCTTT. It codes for CASSLGRANTEAFF.